This TCR beta chain came from a study of shared clonotypes between healthy human individuals (dated by TCRdb to the early 2020s). As for the study more broadly: The cohort comprised a couple of women and a few men aged 18 to 49 years. To estimate repertoire size and how much clonotype sharing occurs between individuals, the study deeply sequenced the blood TCR repertoires of several healthy adults. Leukapheresis yielded between about 0.94 and 10 billion PBMCs per donor. For each donor, three plates each were used for CD4 naive and CD4 memory, two plates were used for CD8 naive, and one plate was used for CD8 memory. Different laboratories and diverse techniques were used to prepare libraries and sequence TCR repertoires, to increase sequencing depth and limit assay-specific biases.

For this clone: The clone's antigen remains unknown. The input lacks base qualities; no much larger clone sits a single base away.

Broader findings and caveats from the paper: Compared with non-shared clonotypes, clonotypes shared by all four sorted-subset donors had higher generation probabilities. Sharing across a handful of donors was observed for roughly 5% of naive CD4, under 4% of naive CD8, 2.3% of memory CD4, and over 0.3% of memory CD8 clonotypes. Even with the large sequencing depth, rarefaction of the sorted-subset datasets indicated that sequencing was incomplete. Because the study included only a small number of donors, the genetic and exposure-history diversity represented was limited. Sampling was restricted to blood, and TCR repertoires in tissues likely differ from the TCR repertoires found in blood. Estimated clonotype richness was generally larger for naive than for memory subsets. Pairwise subsampling indicated that sequencing depth was expected to affect the degree of clonotype sharing among donors.

Using the deep immunoSEQ assay, multiplex PCR amplified TCR CDR3 regions from genomic DNA. Extracted genomic DNA from each cell subset was distributed evenly across all wells of several immunoSEQ 96-well plates, and each plate was treated as a replicate. For sorted subsets, about 200 ng genomic DNA, equal to 30,000 or so T cell genomes, was loaded into each replicate PCR. Purified libraries were measured with a Qubit 3.0 fluorometer, size-checked on a Bioanalyzer 2100, and measured again with the KAPA Library Quantification kit. Every immunoSEQ 96-well plate was sequenced on a separate single-read 150-cycle Illumina NextSeq 550 flow cell. Regarding the original processing steps: The immunoSEQ output contained only junctional sequences without quality scores, so filtering could not match that applied to full-length reads. Sequences were annotated with PyIR, a Python wrapper for IgBLAST v1.9, using IMGT germline references to assign V/J genes and CDR3. Reads were removed for weak V/J assignments (E-value above 1e-6), missing CDR3, stop codons, out-of-frame junctions, or ambiguous translated residues. V3J clonotypes were defined as sequences sharing an identical inferred V gene, J gene, and CDR3 amino acid sequence. The percentage overlap between two repertoires was calculated by dividing the number of shared unique clonotypes by the size of the smaller repertoire. Three approaches were used to assess repertoire richness: RTK rarefaction, the Chao1 estimator, and Recon v2.1 estimates of unobserved clonotypes. OLGA was used to compute generation probabilities for all TCRbeta clonotypes that the gDNA method yielded from a few donors. What TCRdb holds here is the immuneACCESS table cut down to in-frame rearrangements. Part of the clones is not present; checked against another copy, under half of the missing clones reflect an unresolved V gene, and the others are unexplained. The D gene and trimming were derived from the DNA, and the V and J assignments and clone size from that table. The sample yields 2 million to 3 million clones; around nine tenths were counted once. The top ten constitute 0.13% to 0.15% of the sample.

V ends up 4 bases short and J 10 bases short, with an unmatched junction base count of 6. CDR1 and CDR2 (GTSNPN, SVGIG) derive from the germline V gene (reference sequence). From cysteine to phenylalanine, the CDR3 is 14 amino acids long. The CDR3 DNA has 42 bases and is translated from base 1. The donors were healthy, HIV-negative adults who had no recently reported acute infections or vaccinations. Every donor was a Caucasian adult living in Nashville, Tennessee, USA. CD4+ T cells were enriched by magnetic negative selection, after which naive cells were positively selected on CD45RA and the negative fraction was taken as the memory subset. After blood collection by leukapheresis, PBMCs were isolated using Ficoll-Histopaque density gradient centrifugation and then cryopreserved in the vapor phase of liquid nitrogen. Purity and quantity of every magnetically sorted T cell population were checked by analytical flow cytometry. Genomic DNA was isolated from each sorted fraction and quantified by UV absorbance on a Nanodrop 2000c.

Recombination joined TRBV30 with TRBJ1-6; TRBD1 aligns with 11 central bases. The source of this sequence is a man between 18 and 35 years old in good health. Specimen: naive CD4+ T cells sorted from blood. Reading the label with the study, this specimen's cell subset or site is: CD45RA+ positively selected. The CDR3 here reads CAWNLGQGDSPLHF. Here is the DNA: TGTGCCTGGAATCTGGGACAGGGGGACTCACCCCTCCACTTT.